The 4 T cell receptor beta chains below come from one sample, sequenced in a study of PD-1 blockade in classical Hodgkin lymphoma. Some clones are missing from TCRdb's copy, which holds only in-frame ones; the method was immunoSEQ multiplex PCR. This repertoire shows some 96,000 clones, 80% to 90% found once; its top ten account for 15% to 20%. Each and every patient relapsed after autologous stem cell transplantation, and patients got differing brentuximab vedotin exposure. The sample consisted of peripheral blood mononuclear cells (PBMCs), taken before the second cycle of nivolumab. These receptors all stem from a human donor with classical Hodgkin lymphoma.

This chain connects TRBV28 to TRBJ1-2, with 8 bases fitting TRBD1. Germline CDR1 MDHEN, CDR2 SYDVKM. Losses at the gene ends were 5 bases for V and 4 bases for J; bases not matched to a gene: 3. This CDR3 spans 13 amino acids. The CDR3 region has the DNA TGTGCCAGCAGTATGGACAGGGCCTATGGCTACACCTTC. Translated: CASSMDRAYGYTF.

The chain has TRBV10-3 and TRBJ2-1; D could derive from TRBD1 or TRBD2 (5 bases each). Germline V gene lookup returns CDR1 ENHRY and CDR2 SYGVKD. V was clipped by 2 bases and J by 2 bases, with 10 bases between them. This CDR3 region has 15 residues. Here the CDR3 DNA reads TGTGCCATCAGTGAGCGGGACGCCGCCTACAATGAGCAGTTCTTC. Encoded protein: CAISERDAAYNEQFF.

The J gene is TRBJ2-7, the V gene TRBV5-4, with D perhaps TRBD1 or TRBD2 (5 bases each). CDR3 length: 14 amino acids. The germline V gene has CDR1 SGHNT and CDR2 YYREEE (reference sequence). Trimming shortened V by 5 bases and J by 7 bases, and 19 bases separated the two germline ends. This CDR3 reads CASSAHWGLREQYF. In DNA, the CDR3 is TGTGCCAGCAGTGCTCACTGGGGGTTAAGGGAGCAGTACTTC.

This clone was detected only once. This chain uses TRBV2 with TRBJ1-2; D is uncertain. Deletions cut 7 bases from V and 3 bases from J, with 9 bases between. Per the germline V gene, CDR1 is SNHLY and CDR2 is FYNNEI. The length of the CDR3 is 12 residues. The CDR3 region has the DNA TGTGCCAGCAATAGAGGCGACTATGGCTACACCTTC. Protein product: CASNRGDYGYTF.